These 27 T cell receptor beta chains originate from one sample sequenced in a study of blood T cells in healthy people across ages. With a J-beta primer mix and a sample-barcoded 5' primer, a second PCR ran 7 to 11 cycles. TCRdb passed the 5' RACE reads through MiXCR, listing each CDR3 protein once. This sample yields around 1,900,000 distinct CDR3 sequences, of which roughly two fifths are seen a single time; 23% belongs to the top ten. The sequenced material came from blood. These TCRs come from a human donor in good health.

J is TRBJ2-7 and V is TRBV7-2; D possibly corresponds to TRBD1 (5 bases). This CDR3 has 15 amino acids. V was cut by 0 bases and J by 4 bases, with 13 bases left in between. Germline assignment: CDR1 SGHTA and CDR2 FQGNSA. The CDR3 spells CASSLAATDTYEQYF. The CDR3 region has the DNA TGTGCCAGCAGCTTAGCGGCGACAGATACTTACGAGCAGTACTTC.

The chain uses TRBV9 and TRBJ1-2; D not resolved. Trimming pared 2 bases from V and 5 bases from J, leaving 10 bases between. The CDR3 contains 13 residues. Germline CDR1 and CDR2: SGDLS and YYNGEE. The CDR3 loop is CASSVTDVYGYTF. Written as DNA, the CDR3 is TGTGCCAGCAGCGTCACAGATGTTTATGGCTACACCTTC.

This sequence joins TRBV10-3 and TRBJ2-5; D might be TRBD1 (5 bases). The V gene's germline CDR1 is ENHRY and CDR2 SYGVKD. V gave up 4 bases and J gave up 5 bases, with 17 bases separating them. The CDR3 extends over 15 amino acids. The CDR3 region is CAISVRQSNPETQYF. CDR3 DNA sequence: TGTGCCATCAGTGTACGACAGTCCAACCCGGAGACCCAGTACTTC.

The rearrangement joins TRBV10-3 to TRBJ1-1; D not resolved. The V gene lost 2 bases and the J gene lost 5 bases, with 18 bases spanning the gap. The CDR3 spans 16 residues. Germline V CDR1 and CDR2: ENHRY, SYGVKD. CDR3 in amino acids: CAISEPPEVRRTEAFF. The CDR3 nucleotides read TGTGCCATCAGTGAGCCCCCCGAGGTAAGAAGGACTGAAGCTTTCTTT.

This clonotype was observed a handful of times. V gene TRBV5-1 combines with J gene TRBJ1-4; 8 bases map to TRBD1. V lost 2 bases to trimming and J lost 6 bases; unmatched junction nucleotides: 6. CDR1 is SGHRS and CDR2 is YFSETQ in the germline V gene. CDR3 length: 15 amino acids. Written as DNA, the CDR3 is TGCGCCAGCAGCTTTGAGGACAGGGCGGATGAAAAACTGTTTTTT. It codes for CASSFEDRADEKLFF.

Note on this clonotype: A single base separates this from a much larger clone, so it may be a read error. The V and J genes are TRBV29-1 and TRBJ2-5, with a possible D match to TRBD2 (6 bases). The CDR3 has 13 residues. CDR1 and CDR2 from the germline V gene are SQVTM and ANQGSEA. The CDR3 loop reads CSVETTSLETRYF. DNA for the CDR3: TGCAGCGTTGAGACGACTAGTTTAGAGACCCGGTACTTC.

The chain combines TRBV3-1 with TRBJ2-5; a weak D match, TRBD2 (6 bases). The J call could be wrong; TRBJ2-7 is a better fit for the DNA end. The CDR3 has 14 residues. The V gene's germline CDR1 is LGHDT and CDR2 YNNKEL (reference sequence). CDR3 sequence reads: CASSQEGGFNEQYF. The DNA of the CDR3 is TGTGCCAGCAGCCAAGAAGGAGGGTTCAACGAGCAGTACTTC.

This clonotype was seen only a few times. The rearrangement uses TRBV20-1 and TRBJ2-1; no clear D gene. Per the germline V gene, CDR1 is DFQATT and CDR2 is SNEGSKA (reference sequence). Trimming shortened V by 7 bases and J by 10 bases, and 14 bases separated the two germline ends. This CDR3 contains 11 residues. CDR3 region: CSVQRSAEQFF. The CDR3 coding sequence is TGCAGTGTTCAGAGATCAGCGGAGCAGTTCTTC.

In its sample, this clonotype was seen a few times. The chain recombines TRBV7-3 with TRBJ2-3; D perhaps matches TRBD1 (6 bases). Deletions cut 6 bases from V and 1 base from J, with 14 bases between. Germline CDR1 is SGHTA and CDR2 is FQGTGA. CDR3 length: 15 amino acids. CDR3 sequence (DNA): TGTGCCAGCAGTAAGGGGGATTTCGGCACAGATACGCAGTATTTT. Its protein is CASSKGDFGTDTQYF.

This clonotype was detected many times. The CDR3 DNA reads TGTGCCAGCAGCCCCGACAGGCCCGACTATGGCTACACCTTC. Its protein product is CASSPDRPDYGYTF. The V call is TRBV9, the J call TRBJ1-2, with D tentatively TRBD1 (6 bases). Per the germline V gene, CDR1 is SGDLS and CDR2 is YYNGEE. Trimming cost V 4 bases and J 3 bases, with 13 bases left between them. CDR3 size: 14 residues.

The table lists this clonotype with a count of one. This chain links TRBV12-3 or TRBV12-4 with TRBJ2-2, with D perhaps matching TRBD1 or TRBD2 (5 bases each). This CDR3 is 16 amino acids long. Trimming pared 6 bases from V and 0 bases from J, leaving 14 bases between. The CDR3 coding sequence is TGTGCCAGCAGCCTCGATCGGGGCCCGAACACCGGGGAGCTGTTTTTT. It encodes CASSLDRGPNTGELFF.

The CDR3 sequence: CASSLLGEWGQPQHF. The CDR3 coding sequence is TGTGCCAGCAGTTTATTAGGGGAATGGGGTCAGCCCCAGCATTTT. The chain employs TRBV27 and TRBJ1-5; the D gene is possibly TRBD1 (5 bases). This CDR3 has 15 amino acids. Germline V CDR1 and CDR2: MNHEY, SMNVEV (reference sequence). The ends were cut back, 1 base at V and 6 bases at J, with 13 bases in the middle.

This clonotype was seen a few times. The rearrangement joins TRBV18 to TRBJ1-1, with D possibly TRBD1 on 5 matching bases. The ends were cut back, 7 bases at V and 3 bases at J, with 12 bases in the middle. The CDR3 spans 13 residues. Germline values: CDR1 KGHSH, CDR2 LQKENI. Written as DNA, the CDR3 is TGTGCCAGCTTAGGGGCCGGGGACACTGAAGCTTTCTTT. As protein: CASLGAGDTEAFF.

About this clonotype: Germline and junction disagree at one end, which may indicate a read error. The rearrangement links TRBV13 to TRBJ1-1; D gene ambiguous. The CDR3 is 12 residues long. Germline V gives CDR1 PRHDT, CDR2 FYEKMQ (reference sequence). The CDR3 region has the DNA TGTGCCAGCAGCCCCCGGCCCACTGTAGCTTTCTTT. This gives the protein CASSPRPTVAFF.

The table lists this clonotype with a few counts. V and J are TRBV29-1 and TRBJ2-1, with D unclear. This CDR3 region has 13 residues. The V gene's germline CDR1 is SQVTM and CDR2 ANQGSEA. Trimming pared 0 bases from V and 8 bases from J, leaving 11 bases between. CDR3 protein: CSVEESLPHEQFF. The CDR3 DNA reads as TGCAGCGTTGAAGAGTCGCTCCCCCATGAGCAGTTCTTC.

For this clonotype: A much larger clone differs from this one at a single base, so this may be a read error. The chain links TRBV7-2 to TRBJ2-7; TRBD1 aligns across 9 bases. CDR1 SGHTA and CDR2 FQGNSA come from the germline V gene. This CDR3 spans 14 amino acids. CDR3 DNA: TGTGCCAGCAGCTTTGCCGGGACAGGGTACGGGCAGTACTTC. Translating it yields CASSFAGTGYGQYF. The whole variable domain, remainder taken from reference TRBV7-2 and TRBJ2-7, is GAGVSQSPSNKVTEKGKDVELRCDPISGHTALYWYRQSLGQGLEFLIYFQGNSAPDKSGLPSDRFSAERTGGSVSTLTIQRTQQEDSAVYLCASSFAGTGYGQYFGPGTRLTVT.

This rearrangement joins TRBV11-3 to TRBJ1-2, with no clear D. CDR1 is SGHNT, CDR2 YENEEA, per germline. This CDR3 spans 16 amino acids. V lost 0 bases and J 3 bases, leaving 14 bases between the germline ends. The CDR3 sequence: CASSLDPVKGDYGYTF. The CDR3 nucleotides are TGTGCCAGCAGCTTAGATCCGGTGAAGGGCGACTATGGCTACACCTTC.

The gene calls are TRBV29-1 and TRBJ2-2, with a possible D match to TRBD2 (5 bases). Germline CDR1 is SQVTM and CDR2 is ANQGSEA. This CDR3 spans 13 amino acids. V gave up 8 bases and J gave up 3 bases, with 13 bases separating them. Written as DNA, the CDR3 is TGCAGCCTTAAAAAAGCGGACACCGGGGAGCTGTTTTTT. Protein sequence: CSLKKADTGELFF.

With respect to this clonotype: The junction does not match germline at one end; this may be a read error. V and J are TRBV29-1 and TRBJ2-6; D is perhaps TRBD1 (5 bases). The CDR3 spans 11 residues. Germline V gene lookup returns CDR1 SQVTM and CDR2 ANQGSEA. CDR3 DNA: TGCAGCGTTTCTGGGGCCAACGTCCCGACTTTC. Its translation is CSVSGANVPTF.

This clonotype appeared a few times. V is TRBV25-1 and J is TRBJ2-7; D gene ambiguous. Germline CDR1 and CDR2: MGHDK and SYGVNS. The CDR3 totals 14 residues. Deletions cut 4 bases from V and 3 bases from J, with 13 bases between. The CDR3 coding sequence is TGTGCCAGCAGTGCTAAAGGGCTGTTCTACGAGCAGTACTTC. Translated: CASSAKGLFYEQYF.

V and J are TRBV6-1 and TRBJ1-1; possible D gene TRBD1, 5 bases. V lost 4 bases and J lost 5, with 17 bases in between. Germline V lookup: CDR1 MNHNS, CDR2 SASEGT. The CDR3 runs 15 residues. DNA of the CDR3: TGTGCCAGCAGTGCAAAGTCAGGGAGAGGGACTGAAGCTTTCTTT. Translation: CASSAKSGRGTEAFF.

The chain joins TRBV6-1 to TRBJ2-7; the match to TRBD1 covers 9 bases. Unmatched junction bases numbered 16, after V lost 4 bases and J lost 3 bases. The germline V gene encodes CDR1 MNHNS and CDR2 SASEGT. The CDR3 extends over 18 amino acids. The CDR3 here is CASSGKPAGTGIGYEQYF. Here the CDR3 DNA reads TGTGCCAGCAGTGGTAAGCCCGCCGGGACAGGGATAGGCTACGAGCAGTACTTC.

This chain uses TRBV20-1 with TRBJ1-6, with 7 bases aligning to TRBD1. The V gene's germline CDR1 is DFQATT and CDR2 SNEGSKA (reference sequence). V lost 6 bases, J lost 8 bases, and 16 bases stayed unmatched. This CDR3 has 16 residues. The CDR3 sequence: CSAYHPIQGKHSPLHF. As DNA, the CDR3 is TGCAGTGCCTACCACCCAATACAGGGGAAGCATTCACCCCTCCACTTT.

This clonotype has just a few counts. This rearrangement joins TRBV4-1 to TRBJ2-4, with D possibly being TRBD2 (5 bases). V was pared by 3 bases and J by 13 bases, with 19 bases between. This CDR3 has 14 residues. Germline V CDR1 and CDR2: MGHRA, YSYEKL. The CDR3 DNA reads as TGCGCCAGCAGCCAGGACTTTTCTTTTAGGGAGCAGTACTTC. Protein sequence: CASSQDFSFREQYF.

V usage is TRBV12-3 or TRBV12-4 and J usage is TRBJ2-1; the D is unclear. This CDR3 is built from 13 residues. V gave up 3 bases and J gave up 5 bases, with 8 bases separating them. The CDR3 DNA sequence: TGTGCCAGCAGTTTTGCAGATGACAATGAGCAGTTCTTC. As protein: CASSFADDNEQFF.

The chain couples TRBV7-2 to TRBJ2-7; no definite D call. There are 14 residues in the CDR3. Germline CDR1 SGHTA, CDR2 FQGNSA. Deletions cut 4 bases from V and 0 bases from J, with 10 bases between. The CDR3 DNA reads as TGTGCCAGCAGCTCCGCGCACAACTCCTACGAGCAGTACTTC. This codes for CASSSAHNSYEQYF.

The rearrangement joins TRBV20-1 to TRBJ2-3; D is perhaps TRBD2 (6 bases). V was trimmed by 5 bases and J by 0 bases, leaving 15 bases between them. The germline V gene encodes CDR1 DFQATT and CDR2 SNEGSKA (reference sequence). The CDR3 is made up of 15 amino acids. CDR3: CSAGGTAGSTDTQYF. The CDR3 DNA is TGCAGTGCTGGAGGGACTGCGGGGAGCACAGATACGCAGTATTTT.